The present T cell receptor (beta chain) was sequenced within a study of blood T cell repertoires in COVID-19. The CDR3 runs 12 residues. Trimming took off 4 bases at V and 5 bases at J, with 8 bases between the two ends. The germline gives CDR1 MNHEY, CDR2 SMNVEV (reference sequence). As processed by the authors: Quantification of nucleated cells was approximated via reference gene primer amplification. Profiling relied on immunoSEQ multiplex PCR, and the TCRdb table lists in-frame clones only, not all of them. V, J and clone size are those of that table, while D and trimming were read from the DNA. Among approximately 200,000 clones listed, 82% were seen once. Grouping used clinical history reported by participants in a survey and questionnaire. Recovered Cohort 3 donors showed two negative PCRs, clearance, or symptom resolution.

V usage is TRBV27 and J usage is TRBJ2-5; D possibly corresponds to TRBD1 (5 bases). This TCR was recovered from a man aged 40-49 years who had recovered from COVID-19. The material sequenced was PBMCs or T cells enriched from blood (not recorded which). CDR3 residues: CASSSGLETQYF. The CDR3 DNA sequence: TGTGCCAGCAGTTCAGGGCTGGAGACCCAGTACTTC.